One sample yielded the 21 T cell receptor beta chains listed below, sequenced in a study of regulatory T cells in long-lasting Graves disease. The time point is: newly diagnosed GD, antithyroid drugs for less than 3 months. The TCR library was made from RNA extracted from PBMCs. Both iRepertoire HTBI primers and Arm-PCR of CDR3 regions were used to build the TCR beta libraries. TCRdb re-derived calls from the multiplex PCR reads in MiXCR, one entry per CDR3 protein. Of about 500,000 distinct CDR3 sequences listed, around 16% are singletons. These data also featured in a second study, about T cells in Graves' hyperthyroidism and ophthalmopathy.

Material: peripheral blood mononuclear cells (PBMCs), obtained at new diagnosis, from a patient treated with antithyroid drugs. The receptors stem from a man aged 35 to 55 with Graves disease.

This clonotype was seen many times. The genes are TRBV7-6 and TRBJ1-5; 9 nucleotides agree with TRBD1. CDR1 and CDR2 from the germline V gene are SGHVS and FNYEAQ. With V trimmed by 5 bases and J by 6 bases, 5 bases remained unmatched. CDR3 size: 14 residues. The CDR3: CASSPGTGLQPQHF. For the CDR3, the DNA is TGTGCCAGCAGCCCCGGGACAGGGCTTCAGCCCCAGCATTTT.

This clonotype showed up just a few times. CDR3 sequence (DNA): TGTGCCAGCTCACACCCGGGACTAGCGGGAGGGATCTACGAGCAGTACTTC. This sequence encodes CASSHPGLAGGIYEQYF. The chain joins TRBV18 to TRBJ2-7; 16 bases map to TRBD2. Germline lookup yields CDR1 KGHSH and CDR2 LQKENI. The CDR3 consists of 17 residues. The junction had 6 bases not matched to a gene; V was cut back by 4 bases and J by 3 bases.

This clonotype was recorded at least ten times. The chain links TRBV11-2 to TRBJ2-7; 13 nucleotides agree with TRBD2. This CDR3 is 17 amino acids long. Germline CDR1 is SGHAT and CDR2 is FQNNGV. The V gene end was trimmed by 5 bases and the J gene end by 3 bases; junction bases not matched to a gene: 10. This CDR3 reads CASSRMRGLAGSYEQYF. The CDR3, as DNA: TGTGCCAGCAGCCGGATGAGGGGACTAGCGGGGAGCTACGAGCAGTACTTC.

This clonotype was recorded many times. The CDR3 loop is CASSSRTSESYNEQFF. In DNA form, the CDR3 reads TGTGCCAGCAGTTCCCGGACTAGCGAGTCCTACAATGAGCAGTTCTTC. The V call is TRBV6-5, the J call TRBJ2-1; 9 bases match TRBD2. CDR3 size: 16 residues. The J segment lost 1 base and the V segment lost 4 bases, leaving 5 bases of the junction unmatched. The germline V gene has CDR1 MNHEY and CDR2 SVGAGI.

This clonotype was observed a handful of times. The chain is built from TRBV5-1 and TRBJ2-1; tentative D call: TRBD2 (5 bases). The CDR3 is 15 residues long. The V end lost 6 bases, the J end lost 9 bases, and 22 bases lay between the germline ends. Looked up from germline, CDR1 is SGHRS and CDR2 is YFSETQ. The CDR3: CASNPAPGSNIEQFF. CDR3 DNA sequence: TGCGCCAGCAACCCAGCACCGGGATCAAACATTGAGCAGTTCTTC.

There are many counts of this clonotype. The CDR3 nucleotides are TGCGCCAGCAGGGAACTAGCGGGAGTCGTGGCCGGGGAGCTGTTTTTT. Its translation: CASRELAGVVAGELFF. The chain links TRBV5-1 to TRBJ2-2; 11 bases fit TRBD2. Per germline, CDR1 SGHRS and CDR2 YFSETQ. The CDR3 has 16 residues. V dropped 5 bases and J dropped 6; count of bases not matched to a gene: 9.

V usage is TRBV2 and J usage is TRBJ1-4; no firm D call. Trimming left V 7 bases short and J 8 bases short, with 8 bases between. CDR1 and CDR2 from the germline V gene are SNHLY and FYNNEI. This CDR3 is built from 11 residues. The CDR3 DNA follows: TGTGCCAGCAAGCCAGAGGAAAAACTGTTTTTT. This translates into CASKPEEKLFF.

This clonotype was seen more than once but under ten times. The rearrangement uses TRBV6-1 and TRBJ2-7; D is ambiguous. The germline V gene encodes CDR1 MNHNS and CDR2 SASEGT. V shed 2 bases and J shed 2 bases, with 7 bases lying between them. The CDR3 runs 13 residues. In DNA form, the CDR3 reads TGTGCCAGCAGTGAAAGAGTCCCCTACGAGCAGTACTTC. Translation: CASSERVPYEQYF.

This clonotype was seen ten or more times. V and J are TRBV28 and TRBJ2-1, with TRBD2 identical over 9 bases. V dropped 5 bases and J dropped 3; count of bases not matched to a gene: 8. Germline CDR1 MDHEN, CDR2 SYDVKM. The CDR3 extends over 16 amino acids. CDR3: CASSQLAGGLYNEQFF. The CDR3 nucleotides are TGTGCCAGCAGTCAACTAGCGGGCGGACTCTACAATGAGCAGTTCTTC.

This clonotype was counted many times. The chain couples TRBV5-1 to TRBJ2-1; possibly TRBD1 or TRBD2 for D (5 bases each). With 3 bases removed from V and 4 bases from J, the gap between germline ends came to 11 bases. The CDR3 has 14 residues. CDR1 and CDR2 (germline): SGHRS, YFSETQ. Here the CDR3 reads CASSSGTHYNEQFF. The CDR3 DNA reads TGCGCCAGCAGCTCGGGGACCCATTACAATGAGCAGTTCTTC.

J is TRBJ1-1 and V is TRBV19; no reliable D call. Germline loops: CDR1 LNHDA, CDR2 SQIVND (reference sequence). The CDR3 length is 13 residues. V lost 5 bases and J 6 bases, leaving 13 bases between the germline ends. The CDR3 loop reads CASSGRAISEAFF. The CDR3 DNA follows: TGTGCCAGTAGTGGACGGGCAATTTCTGAAGCTTTCTTT. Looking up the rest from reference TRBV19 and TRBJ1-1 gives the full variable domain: DGGITQSPKYLFRKEGQNVTLSCEQNLNHDAMYWYRQDPGQGLRLIYYSQIVNDFQKGDIAEGYSVSREKKESFPLTVTSAQKNPTAFYLCASSGRAISEAFFGQGTRLTVV.

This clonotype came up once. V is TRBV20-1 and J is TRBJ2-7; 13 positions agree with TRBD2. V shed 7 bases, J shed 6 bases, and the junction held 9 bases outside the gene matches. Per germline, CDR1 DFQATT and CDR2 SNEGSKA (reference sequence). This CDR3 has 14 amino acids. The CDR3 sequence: CSDRKGLAGIEQYF. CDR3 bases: TGCAGTGATCGGAAGGGACTAGCGGGAATCGAGCAGTACTTC.

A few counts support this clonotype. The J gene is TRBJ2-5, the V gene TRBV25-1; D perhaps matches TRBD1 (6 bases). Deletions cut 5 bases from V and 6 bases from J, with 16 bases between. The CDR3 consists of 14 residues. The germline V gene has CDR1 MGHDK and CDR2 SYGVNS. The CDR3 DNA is TGTGCCAGCAGTACACCGGACAGTACGAAGACCCAGTACTTC. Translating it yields CASSTPDSTKTQYF.

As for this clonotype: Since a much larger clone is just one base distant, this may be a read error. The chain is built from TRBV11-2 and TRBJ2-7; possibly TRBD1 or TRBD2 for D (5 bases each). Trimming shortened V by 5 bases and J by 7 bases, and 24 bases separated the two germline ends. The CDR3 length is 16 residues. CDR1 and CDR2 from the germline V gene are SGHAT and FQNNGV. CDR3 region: CASSPFQGRGRNEQYF. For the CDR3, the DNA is TGTGCCAGCAGCCCATTTCAGGGTCGGGGTCGCAATGAGCAGTACTTC.

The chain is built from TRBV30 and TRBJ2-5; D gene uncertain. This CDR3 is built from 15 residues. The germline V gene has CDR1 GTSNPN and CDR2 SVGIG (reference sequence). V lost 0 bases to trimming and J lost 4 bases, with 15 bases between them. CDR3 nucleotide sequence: TGTGCCTGGAGTGTAGATATGGGCCGCATAGAGACCCAGTACTTC. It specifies CAWSVDMGRIETQYF.

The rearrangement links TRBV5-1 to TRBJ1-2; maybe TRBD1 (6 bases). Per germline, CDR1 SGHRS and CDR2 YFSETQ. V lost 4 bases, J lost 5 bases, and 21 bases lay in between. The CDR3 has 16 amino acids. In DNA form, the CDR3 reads TGCGCCAGCAGCCCTGGAGGGTCGACAGGACCATATGGCTACACCTTC. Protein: CASSPGGSTGPYGYTF.

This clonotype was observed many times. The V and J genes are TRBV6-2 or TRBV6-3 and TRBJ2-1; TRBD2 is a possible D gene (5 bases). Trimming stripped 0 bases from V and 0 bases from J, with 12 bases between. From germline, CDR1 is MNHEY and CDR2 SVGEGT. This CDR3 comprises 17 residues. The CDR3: CASSYSIPGDSYNEQFF. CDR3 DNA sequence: TGTGCCAGCAGTTACTCGATTCCCGGGGACTCCTACAATGAGCAGTTCTTC.

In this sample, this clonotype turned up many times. In nucleotides, the CDR3 is TGTGCCAGCAGGAGGACAGGGGTCTCTGGGGCCAACGTCCTGACTTTC. Translating gives CASRRTGVSGANVLTF. This chain links TRBV12-3 or TRBV12-4 with TRBJ2-6; 9 positions match TRBD1. The CDR3 has 16 amino acids. V was clipped by 6 bases and J by 0 bases; unmatched bases: 3.

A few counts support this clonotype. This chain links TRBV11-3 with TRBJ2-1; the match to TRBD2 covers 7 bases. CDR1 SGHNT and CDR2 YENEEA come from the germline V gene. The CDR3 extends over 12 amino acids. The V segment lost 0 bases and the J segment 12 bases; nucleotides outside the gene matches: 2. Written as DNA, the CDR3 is TGTGCCAGCAGCTTAGATCGCGGGGGGCAGTTCTTC. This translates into CASSLDRGGQFF.

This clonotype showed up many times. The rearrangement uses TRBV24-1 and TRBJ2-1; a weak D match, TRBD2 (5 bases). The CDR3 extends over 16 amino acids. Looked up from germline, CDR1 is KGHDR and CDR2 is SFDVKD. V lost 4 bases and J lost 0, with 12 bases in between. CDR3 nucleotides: TGTGCCACCAGTGACAACGGACTTAGCTCCTACAATGAGCAGTTCTTC. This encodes CATSDNGLSSYNEQFF.

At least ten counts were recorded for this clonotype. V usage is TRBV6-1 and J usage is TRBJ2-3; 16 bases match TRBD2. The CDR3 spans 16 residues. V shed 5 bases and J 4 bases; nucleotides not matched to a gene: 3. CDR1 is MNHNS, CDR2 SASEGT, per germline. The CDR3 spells CASSPGTSGRADTQYF. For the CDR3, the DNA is TGTGCCAGCAGTCCCGGGACTAGCGGGAGGGCAGATACGCAGTATTTT.